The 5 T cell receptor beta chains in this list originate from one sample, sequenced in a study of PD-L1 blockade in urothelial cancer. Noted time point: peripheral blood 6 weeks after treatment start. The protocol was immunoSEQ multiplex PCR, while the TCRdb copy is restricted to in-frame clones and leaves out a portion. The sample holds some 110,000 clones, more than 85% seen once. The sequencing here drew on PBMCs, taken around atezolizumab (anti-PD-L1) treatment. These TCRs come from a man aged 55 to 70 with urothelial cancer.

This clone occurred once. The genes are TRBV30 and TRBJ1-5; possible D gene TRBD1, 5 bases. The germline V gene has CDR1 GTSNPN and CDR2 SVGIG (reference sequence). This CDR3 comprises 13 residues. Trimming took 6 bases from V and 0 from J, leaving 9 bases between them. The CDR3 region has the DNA TGTGCCTGTGCCCAGGGTAGCAATCAGCCCCAGCATTTT. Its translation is CACAQGSNQPQHF.

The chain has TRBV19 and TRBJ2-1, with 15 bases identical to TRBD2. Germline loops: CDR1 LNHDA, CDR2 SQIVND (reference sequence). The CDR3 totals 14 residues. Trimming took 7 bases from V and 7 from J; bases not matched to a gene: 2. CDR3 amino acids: CASNGLAGGNEQFF. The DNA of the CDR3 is TGTGCCAGTAACGGACTAGCGGGAGGGAATGAGCAGTTCTTC.

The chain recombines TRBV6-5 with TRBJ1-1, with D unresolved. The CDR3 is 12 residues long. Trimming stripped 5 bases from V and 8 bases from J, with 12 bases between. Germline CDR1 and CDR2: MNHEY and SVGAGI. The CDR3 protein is CASSHQTGEAFF. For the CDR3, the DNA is TGTGCCAGCAGTCACCAGACGGGAGAAGCTTTCTTT.

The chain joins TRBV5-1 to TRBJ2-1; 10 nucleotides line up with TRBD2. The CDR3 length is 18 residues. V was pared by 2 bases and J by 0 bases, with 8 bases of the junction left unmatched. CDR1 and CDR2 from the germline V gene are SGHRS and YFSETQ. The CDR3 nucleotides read TGCGCCAGCAGCTTTCGGATACCTAGCGGGAGCTCCTACAATGAGCAGTTCTTC. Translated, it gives CASSFRIPSGSSYNEQFF.

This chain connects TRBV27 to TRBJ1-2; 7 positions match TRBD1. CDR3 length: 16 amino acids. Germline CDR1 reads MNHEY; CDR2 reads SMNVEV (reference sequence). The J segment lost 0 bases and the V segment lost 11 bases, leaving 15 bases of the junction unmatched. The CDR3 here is CAPNRDRLSSNYGYTF. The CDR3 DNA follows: TGTGCCCCCAACAGGGACAGACTTAGCTCTAACTATGGCTACACCTTC.